The rows below give T cell receptor beta chains drawn from one sample of a study of T cell responses to AZD1222 COVID-19 vaccine. Method: immunoSEQ multiplex PCR; TCRdb's copy keeps in-frame clones and lacks some. The sample has some 180,000 clones, 85% to 95% seen once. The source material was peripheral blood, sampled on day 0 of AZD1222 vaccination. Receptor source: an adult in good health. Both conserved end residues are trimmed from each CDR3. D genes are given only for firm matches. Size tells how often a clone was seen (once, few, many) or the class of an expanded clone, and some rows leave it out.

CDR3aa: ASSQGGMGTEAF; abundance: -; d_gene: -; j_gene: TRBJ1-1; v_gene: TRBV18
CDR3aa: ASSLGRGSNQPQH; abundance: -; d_gene: -; j_gene: TRBJ1-5; v_gene: TRBV5-6
CDR3aa: ASSFGGRGNQPQH; abundance: -; d_gene: -; j_gene: TRBJ1-5; v_gene: TRBV5-1
CDR3aa: ASSQDAGVNEKLF; abundance: -; d_gene: -; j_gene: TRBJ1-4; v_gene: TRBV4-3
CDR3aa: ASSQGGANTEAF; abundance: -; d_gene: -; j_gene: TRBJ1-1; v_gene: TRBV14
CDR3aa: ATSGTGAGSGELF; abundance: -; d_gene: -; j_gene: TRBJ2-2; v_gene: TRBV24-1
CDR3aa: ASSTRTGVMNTEAF; abundance: few; d_gene: TRBD1; j_gene: TRBJ1-1; v_gene: TRBV3-1/TRBV3-2
CDR3aa: ASSSMLRPTVSYEQY; abundance: -; d_gene: -; j_gene: TRBJ2-7; v_gene: TRBV7-9
CDR3aa: ASAPGYEQY; abundance: -; d_gene: -; j_gene: TRBJ2-7; v_gene: TRBV12-5
CDR3aa: ASSESGLTEAF; abundance: -; d_gene: -; j_gene: TRBJ1-1; v_gene: TRBV10-2
CDR3aa: ASSLADMASNYGYT; abundance: -; d_gene: -; j_gene: TRBJ1-2; v_gene: TRBV5-1
CDR3aa: ASGLVVGRYGYT; abundance: -; d_gene: -; j_gene: TRBJ1-2; v_gene: TRBV12-5
CDR3aa: ASSPPSSGGSGCI; abundance: -; d_gene: TRBD2; j_gene: TRBJ2-1; v_gene: TRBV18
CDR3aa: ASSEDARWDYGYT; abundance: -; d_gene: -; j_gene: TRBJ1-2; v_gene: TRBV6-1
CDR3aa: ASSFKLTVNTEAF; abundance: -; d_gene: -; j_gene: TRBJ1-1; v_gene: TRBV11-2
CDR3aa: ASSLKVRDEQY; abundance: -; d_gene: -; j_gene: TRBJ2-7; v_gene: TRBV7-3
CDR3aa: ASHPVTGRNYGYT; abundance: -; d_gene: TRBD1; j_gene: TRBJ1-2; v_gene: TRBV18
CDR3aa: SAPSWNGYT; abundance: -; d_gene: -; j_gene: TRBJ1-2; v_gene: TRBV20-1
CDR3aa: ASSLGVLGNQPQH; abundance: -; d_gene: -; j_gene: TRBJ1-5; v_gene: TRBV4-2
CDR3aa: ASSYGASGGLSYNEQF; abundance: -; d_gene: TRBD2; j_gene: TRBJ2-1; v_gene: TRBV6-2/TRBV6-3
CDR3aa: ATSKKGANSGANVLT; abundance: -; d_gene: TRBD1; j_gene: TRBJ2-6; v_gene: TRBV15
CDR3aa: ASSKGGHGYT; abundance: -; d_gene: TRBD1; j_gene: TRBJ1-2; v_gene: TRBV25-1
CDR3aa: ASSQSYSGNTIY; abundance: -; d_gene: -; j_gene: TRBJ1-3; v_gene: TRBV6-1
CDR3aa: ASSPGSRTNYGYT; abundance: -; d_gene: -; j_gene: TRBJ1-2; v_gene: TRBV18
CDR3aa: ASSPPSGTALTPLH; abundance: few; d_gene: TRBD1; j_gene: TRBJ1-6; v_gene: TRBV18
CDR3aa: ASSYSRAQAF; abundance: -; d_gene: -; j_gene: TRBJ1-1; v_gene: TRBV6-2/TRBV6-3
CDR3aa: ASSQVGQGGRDHQPQH; abundance: once; d_gene: TRBD1; j_gene: TRBJ1-5; v_gene: TRBV3-1/TRBV3-2
CDR3aa: SARAYNEQF; abundance: once; d_gene: -; j_gene: TRBJ2-1; v_gene: TRBV20-1
CDR3aa: ASSQFYRQAGRATNEKLF; abundance: -; d_gene: -; j_gene: TRBJ1-4; v_gene: TRBV4-2
CDR3aa: ASSRTEDTEAF; abundance: -; d_gene: -; j_gene: TRBJ1-1; v_gene: TRBV6-4
CDR3aa: ASSPTGTLNYGYT; abundance: -; d_gene: -; j_gene: TRBJ1-2; v_gene: TRBV7-2
CDR3aa: ASSALAGGQANEKLF; abundance: -; d_gene: TRBD1; j_gene: TRBJ1-4; v_gene: TRBV9
CDR3aa: ASSEQAGSYEQY; abundance: -; d_gene: -; j_gene: TRBJ2-7; v_gene: TRBV2
CDR3aa: ASSGDLGYT; abundance: -; d_gene: -; j_gene: TRBJ1-2; v_gene: TRBV6-4
CDR3aa: AITRGMNEKLF; abundance: -; d_gene: -; j_gene: TRBJ1-4; v_gene: TRBV10-3
CDR3aa: ATSDPGQGGGYT; abundance: -; d_gene: TRBD1; j_gene: TRBJ1-2; v_gene: TRBV24-1
CDR3aa: ASTAGLTEAF; abundance: -; d_gene: -; j_gene: TRBJ1-1; v_gene: TRBV2
CDR3aa: ASSDPFSPLH; abundance: -; d_gene: -; j_gene: TRBJ1-6; v_gene: TRBV25-1
CDR3aa: ASSERGNTEAF; abundance: -; d_gene: -; j_gene: TRBJ1-1; v_gene: TRBV2
CDR3aa: ASSIPGNYGYT; abundance: -; d_gene: -; j_gene: TRBJ1-2; v_gene: TRBV28
CDR3aa: ASSTVDSGGYT; abundance: -; d_gene: -; j_gene: TRBJ1-2; v_gene: TRBV19
CDR3aa: ASSDHHADTQY; abundance: -; d_gene: -; j_gene: TRBJ2-3; v_gene: TRBV6-4
CDR3aa: ASSYLAGAHEQF; abundance: -; d_gene: TRBD2; j_gene: TRBJ2-1; v_gene: TRBV27
CDR3aa: ASSQGQGGNSPLH; abundance: -; d_gene: TRBD1; j_gene: TRBJ1-6; v_gene: TRBV4-2
CDR3aa: ASSRQGYGYT; abundance: -; d_gene: TRBD1; j_gene: TRBJ1-2; v_gene: TRBV6-6
CDR3aa: ATSRDRQARNTIY; abundance: -; d_gene: -; j_gene: TRBJ1-3; v_gene: TRBV15
CDR3aa: ASSLDLSNQPQH; abundance: -; d_gene: -; j_gene: TRBJ1-5; v_gene: TRBV7-9
CDR3aa: SVKVGTSGGRGEQF; abundance: -; d_gene: TRBD2; j_gene: TRBJ2-1; v_gene: TRBV29-1
CDR3aa: ASSISSTGTQY; abundance: -; d_gene: -; j_gene: TRBJ2-5; v_gene: TRBV19
CDR3aa: ASSRRPKRNTEAF; abundance: -; d_gene: -; j_gene: TRBJ1-1; v_gene: TRBV14
CDR3aa: ASSMTAGPAF; abundance: -; d_gene: -; j_gene: TRBJ1-1; v_gene: TRBV19
CDR3aa: ASRPGQSYTEAF; abundance: -; d_gene: TRBD1; j_gene: TRBJ1-1; v_gene: TRBV2
CDR3aa: ATERAGGITEAF; abundance: -; d_gene: TRBD1; j_gene: TRBJ1-1; v_gene: TRBV5-6
CDR3aa: ATLPSTRTPLNSPLH; abundance: -; d_gene: -; j_gene: TRBJ1-6; v_gene: TRBV27
CDR3aa: ASSQTTGFYEKLF; abundance: once; d_gene: TRBD1; j_gene: TRBJ1-4; v_gene: TRBV3-1/TRBV3-2
CDR3aa: ASSLSRLGAEAF; abundance: -; d_gene: -; j_gene: TRBJ1-1; v_gene: TRBV5-1
CDR3aa: ASSLQAHTEAF; abundance: -; d_gene: -; j_gene: TRBJ1-1; v_gene: TRBV6-2/TRBV6-3
CDR3aa: ASSSLDRGYNEQF; abundance: -; d_gene: TRBD1; j_gene: TRBJ2-1; v_gene: TRBV7-2